The T cell receptor (beta chain) under discussion was sequenced for a study of T cell repertoires in cytomegalovirus infection. Overall study: Evidence of both CMV infection and a matching HLA type came from public TCR beta signatures.

TCRdb passed the reads through MiXCR, listing each CDR3 protein once. The sample carries 210,000 or so distinct CDR3 sequences, roughly 6.5% recorded once. This clonotype was recorded many times. The antigen remains unidentified. Study observations and caveats: HLA-C-restricted CMV-specific TCR beta clonotypes were dominant in the ex vivo response. Cumulative frequency (of public TCR beta family members) identified carriers of CMV plus the relevant HLA.

The receptor comes from a human donor in good health (CMV status not recorded). Some clones in this sample may be carry-over from other donors' samples. Sequencing used PBMCs.

The CDR3 DNA sequence: TGTGCCAGCAAAGCGGGGGGCCGGAATGAGCAGTTCTTC. Its protein is CASKAGGRNEQFF. V is TRBV2 and J is TRBJ2-1; 9 bases map to TRBD2. V lost 7 bases, J lost 7 bases, and 5 bases stayed unmatched. The CDR3 is 13 residues long. The germline CDR1 and CDR2 sequences are SNHLY and FYNNEI.